A selection of T cell receptor beta chains follows, all from one sample in a study of post-analysis software for immune sequencing data. TCRdb re-derived calls from the PCR reads in MiXCR, one entry per CDR3 protein. The sample has roughly 600,000 distinct CDR3 sequences, 44% seen once. Sequencing input: blood. The receptors were gathered from a girl aged 5-17 years with multiple sclerosis. Each CDR3 is given with its conserved first and last residue. The D gene is left open where the match is weak. Not every row has a clone size; where given, it reads once, few, many or a size class.

DNA	CDR3	V	J	size	D
TGCAGTGCTGAGGGAGGGAAAGAGACCCAGTACTTC	CSAEGGKETQYF	TRBV20-1	TRBJ2-5	-	TRBD2
TGTGCCATCAGCTATAGCGAGACGAACACCGGGGAGCTGTTTTTT	CAISYSETNTGELFF	TRBV10-3	TRBJ2-2	once	-
TGCGCCAGCAGGAAAACACAGGGGGGGGCCAATGAGCAGTTCTTC	CASRKTQGGANEQFF	TRBV5-1	TRBJ2-1	few	-
TGTGCCAGCTCAGGGACTAGCGGGAGGAAGAATGAGCAGTTCTTC	CASSGTSGRKNEQFF	TRBV18	TRBJ2-1	-	TRBD2
TGTGCCAGCAGCTCCCATAGCGGGAGGTATAGCTCCTACGAGCAGTACTTC	CASSSHSGRYSSYEQYF	TRBV9	TRBJ2-7	few	TRBD2
TGTGCCAGCAGCTTATCAGGGGAATCCTACGAGCAGTACTTC	CASSLSGESYEQYF	TRBV7-8	TRBJ2-7	-	-
TGCAGTGCGGAAAGAGGGCAGGAAGGGGAGACCCAGTACTTC	CSAERGQEGETQYF	TRBV20-1	TRBJ2-5	-	-
TGCGCCAGCAGTGAGGGGTTTGAAGCTTTCTTT	CASSEGFEAFF	TRBV4-1	TRBJ1-1	-	-
TGTGCCTGGAGCACAATTTCCTACGAGCAGTACTTC	CAWSTISYEQYF	TRBV30	TRBJ2-7	many	-
TGTGCCAGCAGTTTATATGGGGGTTCAACCTACGAGCAGTACTTC	CASSLYGGSTYEQYF	TRBV28	TRBJ2-7	-	-
TGTGCCAGCAGCAGGACACGAGAGACCCAGTACTTC	CASSRTRETQYF	TRBV12-3/TRBV12-4	TRBJ2-5	few	-
TGCAGCGTCCGTCAGGGCGGTTTAAAATACAATGAGCAGTTCTTC	CSVRQGGLKYNEQFF	TRBV29-1	TRBJ2-1	-	-
TGTGCCTGGAGTCGGACCCTAAACACTGAAGCTTTCTTT	CAWSRTLNTEAFF	TRBV30	TRBJ1-1	-	-
TGTGCCAGCGGGACCGGGGCCCTTTCCTATGGCTACACCTTC	CASGTGALSYGYTF	TRBV6-6	TRBJ1-2	few	-
TGTGCCAGGGGGGAGGTAGGACTAGCAGGCGTCTACGAGCAGTACTTC	CARGEVGLAGVYEQYF	TRBV7-2	TRBJ2-7	-	TRBD2
TGTGCCAGCAGCTGGGGACTAGCGGGGGGTTGGAGAAATGAGCAGTTCTTC	CASSWGLAGGWRNEQFF	TRBV7-8	TRBJ2-1	-	TRBD2
TGTGCCAGCAGCTGGAATATGAATGGCTACACCTTC	CASSWNMNGYTF	TRBV5-4	TRBJ1-2	few	-
TGTGCCAGCAATTATCGGACAGGGCGGGGTGGCTACACCTTC	CASNYRTGRGGYTF	TRBV12-3/TRBV12-4	TRBJ1-2	-	TRBD1